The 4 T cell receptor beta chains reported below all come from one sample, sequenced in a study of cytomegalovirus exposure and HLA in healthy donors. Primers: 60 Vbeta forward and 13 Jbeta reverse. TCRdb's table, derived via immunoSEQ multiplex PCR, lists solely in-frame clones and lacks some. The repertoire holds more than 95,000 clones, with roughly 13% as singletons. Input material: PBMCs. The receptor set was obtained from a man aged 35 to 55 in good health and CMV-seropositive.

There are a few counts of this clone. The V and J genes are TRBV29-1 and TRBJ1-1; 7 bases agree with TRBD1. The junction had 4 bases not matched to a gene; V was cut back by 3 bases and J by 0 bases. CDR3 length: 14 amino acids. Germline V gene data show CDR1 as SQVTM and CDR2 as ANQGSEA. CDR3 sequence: CSVDQTGMNTEAFF. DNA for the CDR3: TGCAGCGTTGACCAGACAGGGATGAACACTGAAGCTTTCTTT. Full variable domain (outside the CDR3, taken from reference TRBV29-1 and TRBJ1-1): SAVISQKPSRDICQRGTSLTIQCQVDSQVTMMFWYRQQPGQSLTLIATANQGSEATYESGFVIDKFPISRPNLTFSTLTVSNMSPEDSSIYLCSVDQTGMNTEAFFGQGTRLTVV.

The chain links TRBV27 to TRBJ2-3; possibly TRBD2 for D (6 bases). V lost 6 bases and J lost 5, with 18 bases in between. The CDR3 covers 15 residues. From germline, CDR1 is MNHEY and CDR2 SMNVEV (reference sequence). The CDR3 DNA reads TGTGCCAGCAGCCCACTAGCCCGTGCGGGAGATACGCAGTATTTT. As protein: CASSPLARAGDTQYF.

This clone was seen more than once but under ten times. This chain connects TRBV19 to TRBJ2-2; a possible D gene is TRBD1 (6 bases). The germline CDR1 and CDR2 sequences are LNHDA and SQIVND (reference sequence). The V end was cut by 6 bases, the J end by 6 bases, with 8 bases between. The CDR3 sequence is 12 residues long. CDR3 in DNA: TGTGCCAGTAGACAGGGACCCGGGGAGCTGTTTTTT. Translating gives CASRQGPGELFF.

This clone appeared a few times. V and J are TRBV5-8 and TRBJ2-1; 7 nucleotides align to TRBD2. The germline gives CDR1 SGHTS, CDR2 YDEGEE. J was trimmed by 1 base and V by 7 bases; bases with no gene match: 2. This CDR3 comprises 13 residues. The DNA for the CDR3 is TGTGCCAGCCAGGGAGGGTCCTACAATGAGCAGTTCTTC. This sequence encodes CASQGGSYNEQFF.